Given below is one T cell receptor beta chain in context. This sample was included in a study of T cell changes during pregnancy in multiple sclerosis. Deletions cut 5 bases from V and 6 bases from J, with 17 bases between. In germline, CDR1 is MDHEN, CDR2 SYDVKM. The CDR3 is made up of 14 amino acids. Only in-frame clones appear in the TCRdb table, and some are missing; sequencing was by immunoSEQ multiplex PCR. This table holds around 80,000 clones, 94% found once. This sample comprised peripheral blood, obtained in the second trimester of pregnancy. This chain uses TRBV28 with TRBJ2-7, with a possible D match to TRBD1 (5 bases). This TCR came from a female donor in good health, enrolled as a control in a pregnancy study. This CDR3 reads CASSKAGLVGEQYF. The CDR3 DNA sequence: TGTGCCAGCAGTAAAGCAGGGCTCGTCGGCGAGCAGTACTTC.